The 30 T cell receptor beta chains presented below share a single source sample, sequenced in a study of TET2 disruption in CD19-targeted CAR T cells. The treatment: autologous CTL019 cells: CD19 CAR with 4-1BB and CD3 zeta domains. The antigens these receptors bind are not known. Produced via immunoSEQ multiplex PCR; TCRdb's table is partial and in-frame only. The sample has 20,000 to 30,000 clones. Here the sequenced sample was CD8- CAR+ T cells sorted from cultured blood T cells, taken for CD19 CAR T cell therapy. Documented subset: CD8-negative CAR-positive T cells from the infusion product. The receptors shown here come from a man between 70 and 80 years old with chronic lymphocytic leukemia.

With respect to this clone: The sequenced fragment ends 3 residues before the CDR3 boundary, so the rest is inferred from the germline J gene. This chain uses TRBV18 with TRBJ2-7; 11 bases align to TRBD2. The CDR3 extends over 18 amino acids. The V gene's germline CDR1 is KGHSH and CDR2 LQKENI. Germline trimming cut 6 bases from V and 6 bases from J; bases unmatched to any gene: 19. CDR3 region: CASSYSGGTGTSGPEQYF. The part of the CDR3 DNA that was read is TGTGCCAGCTCTTACTCGGGAGGGACCGGGACTAGCGGCCCCGAG.

About this clone itself: The read terminates 3 residues ahead of where the CDR3 ends, so the germline J gene completes it. The genes are TRBV19 and TRBJ1-1; tentatively, D is TRBD1 (5 bases). Trimming removed 10 bases from V and 5 bases from J, with 17 bases in between. Germline V gene data show CDR1 as LNHDA and CDR2 as SQIVND (reference sequence). The CDR3 loop spans 13 amino acids. CDR3 DNA, as far as it was read: TGTGCCATCGGTTCAGACCAGGGTACTGAA. Translated, it gives CAIGSDQGTE. The full CDR3 protein reads CAIGSDQGTEAFF.

In the case of this clone: The read is 3 residues too short to cover the CDR3 end, so that end is filled in from the germline J gene. The J gene is TRBJ1-1, the V gene TRBV6-2 or TRBV6-3, with 9 bases identical to TRBD1. Germline CDR1 reads MNHEY; CDR2 reads SVGEGT. The CDR3 is made up of 14 amino acids. CDR3 DNA (partial): TGTGCCAGCAGTTCCCGGACAGGGGCCCCAAAA. Translating gives CASSSRTGAPK. The whole CDR3 region reads CASSSRTGAPKAFF.

Turning to this clone: The read comes to an end 3 residues before the CDR3 does, leaving the germline J gene to fill in the end. The V and J genes are TRBV5-1 and TRBJ2-2; TRBD1 is a possible D gene (5 bases). V dropped 4 bases and J dropped 2 bases, with 12 bases sitting between them. There are 15 residues in the CDR3. Germline V gene data show CDR1 as SGHRS and CDR2 as YFSETQ. This CDR3 is CASSIQTDNTGELFF. The part of the CDR3 DNA that was read is TGCGCCAGCAGCATACAGACAGACAACACCGGGGAG.

As concerns this clone: The read is 3 residues too short to cover the CDR3 end, so that end is filled in from the germline J gene. This rearrangement joins TRBV12-3 or TRBV12-4 to TRBJ1-2; 7 bases map to TRBD1. Losses at the gene ends were 0 bases for V and 7 bases for J; bases not matched to a gene: 2. This CDR3 has 13 residues. The CDR3 sequence is CASSLAGGGGYTF. Incomplete CDR3 DNA: TGTGCCAGCAGTTTAGCAGGGGGCGGTGGC.

As regards this clone: The CDR3 extends 3 residues past the end of the read, so its final part is completed from the germline J gene. The chain carries TRBV4-2 and TRBJ1-6; D gene unclear. The CDR3 spans 13 residues. The V end lost 4 bases, the J end lost 12 bases, and 13 bases lay between the germline ends. Germline loops: CDR1 LGHNA, CDR2 YNFKEQ. Incomplete CDR3 DNA: TGTGCCAGCAGCCTTGGGCGGGAGGGACCC. It yields the protein CASSLGREGP. The full CDR3 protein is CASSLGREGPLHF.

Remarks on this clone: Read sequence stops 3 residues before the CDR3 end, and the germline J gene provides the missing end. The chain uses TRBV7-2 and TRBJ2-5, with D maybe TRBD2 (6 bases). The CDR3 consists of 17 residues. The germline gives CDR1 SGHTA, CDR2 FQGNSA. The V end was cut by 0 bases, the J end by 1 base, with 15 bases between. The part of the CDR3 DNA that was read is TGTGCCAGCAGCTTAGCGGCGCGGCGGGGTTTCCAAGAGACC. Translation: CASSLAARRGFQET. The whole CDR3 protein is CASSLAARRGFQETQYF. The whole variable domain, filled in from reference TRBV7-2 and TRBJ2-5, reads GAGVSQSPSNKVTEKGKDVELRCDPISGHTALYWYRQSLGQGLEFLIYFQGNSAPDKSGLPSDRFSAERTGGSVSTLTIQRTQQEDSAVYLCASSLAARRGFQETQYFGPGTRLLVL.

With regard to this clone: The read terminates 3 residues before the CDR3 end, so the remaining end is supplied by the germline J gene. The chain has TRBV18 and TRBJ2-7, with a weak D call TRBD1 (5 bases). The V gene lost 3 bases and the J gene lost 4 bases, with 13 bases spanning the gap. The CDR3 sequence is 14 residues long. Looked up from germline, CDR1 is KGHSH and CDR2 is LQKENI. CDR3 protein: CASSPPGRGYEQYF. Incomplete CDR3 DNA: TGTGCCAGCTCACCTCCAGGGCGCGGATACGAG.

In regard to this clone: Coverage ceases 3 residues before the CDR3 finishes, and the germline J gene fills in the end. The rearrangement uses TRBV9 and TRBJ1-2; the D gene is possibly TRBD1 (5 bases). From germline, CDR1 is SGDLS and CDR2 YYNGEE. V was clipped by 4 bases and J by 3 bases, with 16 bases between them. The CDR3 length is 15 residues. CDR3: CASSFSDGGDYGYTF. CDR3 DNA (partial): TGTGCCAGCAGCTTTTCCGACGGGGGGGACTATGGC.

A word on this clone: The read falls 3 residues short of the CDR3 end, and the missing part is taken from the germline J gene. The genes are TRBV7-8 and TRBJ2-3; 8 bases align to TRBD2. The V segment lost 5 bases and the J segment 7 bases; nucleotides outside the gene matches: 14. The germline V gene encodes CDR1 SGHVS and CDR2 FQNEAQ. CDR3 length equals 16 residues. The CDR3 DNA, read in part, is TGTGCCAGCAGCCCCCCGGGGGGGGGAGCACAGTATACG. Translation gives CASSPPGGGAQYT. From start to end, the CDR3 is CASSPPGGGAQYTQYF.

Points on this clone: Relative to the germline gene, one junction end is altered; a read error may explain this. Coverage ceases 3 residues before the CDR3 finishes, and the germline J gene fills in the end. The identical CDR3 is also encoded by other nucleotide sequences in the sample. The rearrangement links TRBV29-1 to TRBJ1-2; 8 nucleotides line up with TRBD1. Germline V lookup: CDR1 SQVTM, CDR2 ANQGSEA. This CDR3 spans 12 amino acids. The CDR3 here is CSANPTGDGYTF. Incomplete CDR3 DNA: TGCAGCGCTAACCCGACAGGGGATGGT.

Its frequency marks this clone as large (0.1 to 1%). The CDR3 end lies 3 residues beyond the end of the read and is filled in from the germline J gene. J is TRBJ2-3 and V is TRBV18, with D tentatively TRBD1 (6 bases). V gave up 3 bases and J gave up 5 bases, with 12 bases separating them. CDR1 and CDR2 from the germline V gene are KGHSH and LQKENI. The CDR3 sequence is 14 residues long. CDR3 DNA, as far as it was read: TGTGCCAGCTCACCCAAGCCCAGGGGAGATACG. It translates to CASSPKPRGDT. The CDR3 reads in full as CASSPKPRGDTQYF.

The DNA read from the CDR3 is TGTGCCAGCTCACCCGAGCGGGGGGCCCAAACCCCTTCCTACGAG. Its protein product is CASSPERGAQTPSYE. The full CDR3 reads CASSPERGAQTPSYEQYF. The chain links TRBV18 to TRBJ2-7; 9 positions match TRBD2. The read terminates 3 residues ahead of where the CDR3 ends, so the germline J gene completes it. This CDR3 region has 18 residues. Losses at the gene ends were 3 bases for V and 1 base for J; bases not matched to a gene: 13. Germline assignment: CDR1 KGHSH and CDR2 LQKENI.

A word on this clone: The sequence runs out 3 residues before the end of the CDR3; the remainder is reconstructed from the germline J gene. The rearrangement uses TRBV20-1 and TRBJ2-3, with TRBD1 matching over 10 bases. This CDR3 has 15 residues. Per germline, CDR1 DFQATT and CDR2 SNEGSKA (reference sequence). The sequenced part of the CDR3 DNA is TGCAGTGCTAGACCCGGACAGGGGGTCAATCAGCCG. As protein: CSARPGQGVNQP. The full CDR3 protein is CSARPGQGVNQPQYF.

As for this clone: The read ends 3 residues early relative to the CDR3; the germline J gene fills the gap. This rearrangement joins TRBV5-1 to TRBJ2-3; the D gene is possibly TRBD1 (6 bases). V lost 4 bases, J lost 8 bases, and 17 bases lay in between. This CDR3 is built from 14 residues. Germline CDR1 is SGHRS and CDR2 is YFSETQ. The CDR3 protein is CASSPYPGVGTQYF. CDR3 DNA (partial): TGCGCCAGCAGCCCTTATCCAGGGGTGGGTACG.

Note on this clone: From the germline J gene comes the end of the CDR3, since the read stops 3 residues before it. V usage is TRBV6-2 or TRBV6-3 and J usage is TRBJ2-4; D is unresolved. Germline CDR1 MNHEY, CDR2 SVGEGT. This CDR3 has 12 residues. The CDR3 is CASRRVNYGQYF. CDR3 DNA, as far as it was read: TGTGCCAGCAGACGAGTGAACTATGGT.

Worth noting for this clone: The DNA ends 3 residues before the CDR3 does, and the rest of the CDR3 is filled in from the germline J gene. The genes are TRBV19 and TRBJ2-7; 12 nucleotides match TRBD2. Germline CDR1 and CDR2: LNHDA and SQIVND (reference sequence). V gave up 3 bases and J gave up 0 bases; unmatched junction bases: 6. The CDR3 extends over 17 amino acids. CDR3 DNA, as far as it was read: TGTGCCAGTAGTATTACGACTAGCGGGGGCATCTCCTACGAG. The encoded protein is CASSITTSGGISYE. The entire CDR3 is CASSITTSGGISYEQYF.

Regarding this clone: The read is 3 residues too short to cover the CDR3 end, so that end is filled in from the germline J gene. The rearrangement joins TRBV20-1 to TRBJ2-3; 9 bases align to TRBD1. J lost 3 bases, V lost 1 base, and 17 bases had no gene match. The germline CDR1 and CDR2 sequences are DFQATT and SNEGSKA (reference sequence). This CDR3 comprises 19 residues. The CDR3 sequence: CSARVGQGTDYWATDTQYF. Incomplete CDR3 DNA: TGCAGTGCTAGAGTCGGACAGGGGACGGACTATTGGGCTACAGATACG.

About this clone: The observed sequence ends 3 residues before the CDR3 terminus, with the missing tail filled in from the germline J gene. Other DNA sequences in the sample encode the same CDR3. The chain is built from TRBV12-3 or TRBV12-4 and TRBJ1-3; tentative D call: TRBD1 (6 bases). The V gene lost 4 bases and the J gene lost 7 bases, with 17 bases spanning the gap. This CDR3 contains 15 residues. The covered CDR3 bases are TGTGCCAGCAGTTGGTCAAGGACAGTGAGTAACACC. It encodes CASSWSRTVSNT. The complete CDR3 sequence is CASSWSRTVSNTIYF.

As for this clone: The read ends 3 residues early relative to the CDR3; the germline J gene fills the gap. This sample also contains other DNA sequences that code for the same CDR3. The chain combines TRBV20-1 with TRBJ1-5; TRBD1 matches at 9 bases. V dropped 4 bases and J dropped 7; count of bases not matched to a gene: 5. Germline V lookup: CDR1 DFQATT, CDR2 SNEGSKA (reference sequence). The CDR3 loop spans 13 amino acids. Incomplete CDR3 DNA: TGCAGTGCTACACAGGGGGCTTGGCAGCCC. Its protein product is CSATQGAWQP. The CDR3 as a whole reads CSATQGAWQPQHF.

A note on this clone: Coverage ceases 3 residues before the CDR3 finishes, and the germline J gene fills in the end. V is TRBV7-9 and J is TRBJ1-2; TRBD1 matches 7 bases. CDR1 is SEHNR and CDR2 is FQNEAQ in the germline V gene (reference sequence). This CDR3 contains 13 residues. The CDR3 is CASRGTESYDYTF. The CDR3 bases that were read are TGTGCCAGCAGGGGGACAGAGTCCTACGAC.

As concerns this clone: Sequencing ends 3 residues short of the CDR3 end; the germline J gene provides the rest. The genes are TRBV4-2 and TRBJ1-1; possibly TRBD1 for D (5 bases). The CDR3 is made up of 16 amino acids. Trimming removed 5 bases from V and 4 bases from J, with 20 bases in between. Germline CDR1 LGHNA, CDR2 YNFKEQ. The part of the CDR3 DNA that was read is TGTGCCAGCAGCGAACCGGGACTACTGATTAGCACTGAA. The encoded protein is CASSEPGLLISTE. The entire CDR3 sequence reads CASSEPGLLISTEAFF.

A word on this clone: The read comes to an end 3 residues before the CDR3 does, leaving the germline J gene to fill in the end. This sequence joins TRBV18 and TRBJ2-7; 10 bases match TRBD1. This CDR3 contains 15 residues. Trimming removed 5 bases from V and 5 bases from J; junction bases left unmatched: 9. Germline V gene lookup returns CDR1 KGHSH and CDR2 LQKENI. The sequenced CDR3 bases are TGTGCCAGCTCATCAACGCGGACAGGGGGGGACGAG. Translating gives CASSSTRTGGDE. The full CDR3 protein is CASSSTRTGGDEQYF.

CDR3 sequence: CASGLQGGQSEKLFF. The sequenced CDR3 bases are TGTGCCAGCGGGTTACAGGGGGGACAAAGTGAAAAA. The chain has TRBV2 and TRBJ1-4, with TRBD1 matching 8 bases. The read halts 3 residues ahead of the CDR3 end, with the missing end drawn from the germline J gene. Germline CDR1 reads SNHLY; CDR2 reads FYNNEI. V shed 8 bases and J 7 bases; nucleotides not matched to a gene: 12. CDR3 length equals 15 residues.

On this clone: Read coverage stops 3 residues before the CDR3 terminus; the germline J gene supplies the remainder. J is TRBJ1-2 and V is TRBV5-1; the D gene is possibly TRBD1 (6 bases). CDR3 size: 17 residues. Germline CDR1 is SGHRS and CDR2 is YFSETQ. Deletions cut 0 bases from V and 4 bases from J, with 19 bases between. CDR3 DNA, as far as it was read: TGCGCCAGCAGCTTGGAAGGTTTTGGGGGCGTGAGCTATGGC. The encoded protein is CASSLEGFGGVSYG. From start to end, the CDR3 is CASSLEGFGGVSYGYTF.

Turning to this clone: The read terminates 3 residues ahead of where the CDR3 ends, so the germline J gene completes it. This chain links TRBV5-6 with TRBJ2-4; a weak D match, TRBD1 (6 bases). This CDR3 has 14 amino acids. In germline, CDR1 is SGHDT, CDR2 YYEEEE. CDR3 bases read: TGTGCCAGCAGCCGCAGGGGTAGCAATCAGCCT. This sequence encodes CASSRRGSNQP. The entire CDR3 sequence reads CASSRRGSNQPQYF.

Turning to this clone: The read falls 3 residues short of the CDR3 end, and the missing part is taken from the germline J gene. The chain joins TRBV19 to TRBJ2-4; TRBD1 matches 9 bases. Germline CDR1 reads LNHDA; CDR2 reads SQIVND (reference sequence). This CDR3 region has 15 residues. Partial CDR3 DNA: TGTGCCAGTAGTGAACCGGGACAGGGTCGTAATGGT. Translation gives CASSEPGQGRNG. In full, the CDR3 reads CASSEPGQGRNGQYF.

Comments on this clone: The read ends 3 residues shy of where the CDR3 ends; the end is completed using the germline J gene. The V gene is TRBV27, the J gene TRBJ2-3; the match to TRBD2 covers 9 bases. Looked up from germline, CDR1 is MNHEY and CDR2 is SMNVEV (reference sequence). J lost 5 bases, V lost 5 bases, and 14 bases had no gene match. The CDR3 consists of 17 residues. CDR3 region: CASSLKISGGNRDTQYF. Incomplete CDR3 DNA: TGTGCCAGCAGTCTAAAGATAAGCGGGGGGAATAGAGATACG.

Turning to this clone: With the read ending 3 residues before the CDR3 end, the germline J gene is used to fill in that end. The chain employs TRBV12-3 or TRBV12-4 and TRBJ2-7; D is possibly TRBD1 (6 bases). The CDR3 runs to 13 residues. Deletions cut 5 bases from V and 6 bases from J, with 14 bases between. CDR3 sequence reads: CASSATQGTEQYF. CDR3 DNA, as far as it was read: TGTGCCAGCAGTGCCACCCAGGGGACCGAG.

Partial CDR3 DNA: TGCGCCAGCAGCCCTTCCCCGGACAGGGGAGTTTACGAG. Translated, it gives CASSPSPDRGVYE. The entire CDR3 protein reads CASSPSPDRGVYEQYF. The chain joins TRBV4-1 to TRBJ2-7; 9 positions agree with TRBD1. The read is 3 residues too short to cover the CDR3 end, so that end is filled in from the germline J gene. CDR3 length equals 16 residues. The germline CDR1 and CDR2 sequences are MGHRA and YSYEKL. Trimming cost V 4 bases and J 4 bases; bases outside gene matches: 11.